This T cell receptor beta chain originates from a study of shared clonotypes between healthy human individuals. Study-wide findings and caveats: Non-shared clonotypes had lower generation probabilities than clonotypes shared by all four sorted-subset donors.

Donation came from healthy HIV-negative adults that had no recent acute infections or vaccinations. CD4+ cell separation produced CD45RA+ naive and CD45RA-negative memory subsets. Concerning this clone: Its antigen remains unknown.

In germline, CDR1 is SNHLY, CDR2 FYNNEI. The length of the CDR3 is 13 residues. V lost 7 bases, J lost 6 bases, and 13 bases lay in between. Samples underwent the assay at deep level. Some clones are missing from TCRdb's copy, which holds only in-frame ones; the method was immunoSEQ multiplex PCR. The sample includes about 680,000 clones, about three quarters seen only once; the top ten take 1.5% to 2%. Sequenced material: memory CD4+ T cells sorted from blood. Stated subset: CD45RA-negative fraction. The chain uses TRBV2 and TRBJ2-1; unclear D gene. The receptor comes from a woman aged 25 to 39 in good health. The CDR3 nucleotides read TGTGCCAGCATAATAAACGTGGTCAATGAGCAGTTCTTC. This sequence encodes CASIINVVNEQFF.